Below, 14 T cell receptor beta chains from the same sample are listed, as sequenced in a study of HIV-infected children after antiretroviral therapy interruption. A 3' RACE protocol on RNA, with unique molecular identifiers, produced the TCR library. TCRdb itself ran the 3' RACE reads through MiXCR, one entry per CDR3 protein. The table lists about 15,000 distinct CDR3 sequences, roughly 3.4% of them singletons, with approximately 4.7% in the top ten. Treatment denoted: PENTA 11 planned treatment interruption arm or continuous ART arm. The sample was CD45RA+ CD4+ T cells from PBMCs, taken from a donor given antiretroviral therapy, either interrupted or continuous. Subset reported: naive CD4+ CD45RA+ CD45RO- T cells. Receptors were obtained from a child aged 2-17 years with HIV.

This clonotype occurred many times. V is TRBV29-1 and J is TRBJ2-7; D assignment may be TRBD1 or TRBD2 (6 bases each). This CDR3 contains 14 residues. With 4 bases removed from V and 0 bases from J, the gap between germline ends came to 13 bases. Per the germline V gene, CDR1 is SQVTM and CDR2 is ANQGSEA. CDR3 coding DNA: TGCAGCGTTGTGGTAGGGGGGAACTCCTACGAGCAGTACTTC. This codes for CSVVVGGNSYEQYF.

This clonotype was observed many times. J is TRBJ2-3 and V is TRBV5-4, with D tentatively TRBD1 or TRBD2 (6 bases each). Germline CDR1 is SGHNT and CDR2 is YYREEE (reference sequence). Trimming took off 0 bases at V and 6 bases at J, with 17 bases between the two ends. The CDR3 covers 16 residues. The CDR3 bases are TGTGCCAGCAGCTTGGAAGGGACTTCCAGGGGTGATACGCAGTATTTT. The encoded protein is CASSLEGTSRGDTQYF.

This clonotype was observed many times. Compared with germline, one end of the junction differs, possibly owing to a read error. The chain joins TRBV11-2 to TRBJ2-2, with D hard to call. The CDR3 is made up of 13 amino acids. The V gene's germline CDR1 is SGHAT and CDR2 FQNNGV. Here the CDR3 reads CASRLGVGGELFF. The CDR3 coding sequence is TGTGCCAGCAGATTAGGTGTTGGCGGGGAGCTGTTTTTT.

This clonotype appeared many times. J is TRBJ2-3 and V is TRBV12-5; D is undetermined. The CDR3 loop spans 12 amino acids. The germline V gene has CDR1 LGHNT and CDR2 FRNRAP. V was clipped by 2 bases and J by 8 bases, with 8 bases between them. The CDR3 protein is CASGLIVSTQYF. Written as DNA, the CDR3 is TGTGCTAGTGGTTTGATCGTTAGTACGCAGTATTTT.

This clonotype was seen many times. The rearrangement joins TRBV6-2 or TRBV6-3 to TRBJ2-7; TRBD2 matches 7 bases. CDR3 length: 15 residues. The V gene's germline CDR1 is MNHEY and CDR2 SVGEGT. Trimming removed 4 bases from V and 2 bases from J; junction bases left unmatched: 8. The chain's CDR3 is CASSSGRQRTYEQYF. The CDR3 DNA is TGTGCCAGCAGTTCCGGGAGGCAGCGGACCTACGAGCAGTACTTC.

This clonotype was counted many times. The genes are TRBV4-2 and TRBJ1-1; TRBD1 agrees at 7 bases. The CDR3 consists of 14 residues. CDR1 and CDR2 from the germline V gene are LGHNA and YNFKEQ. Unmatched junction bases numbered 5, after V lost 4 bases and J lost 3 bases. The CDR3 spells CASSPIGQDTEAFF. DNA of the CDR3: TGTGCCAGCAGCCCCATTGGACAGGACACTGAAGCTTTCTTT.

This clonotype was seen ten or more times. The CDR3 region has the DNA TGTGCCAGCAGCTTTGGACAGTTCAGCTCCTACAATGAGCAGTTCTTC. It translates to CASSFGQFSSYNEQFF. V gene TRBV5-8 combines with J gene TRBJ2-1; possibly TRBD1 for D (6 bases). Deletions cut 2 bases from V and 0 bases from J, with 12 bases between. This CDR3 contains 16 residues. Germline CDR1 is SGHTS and CDR2 is YDEGEE.

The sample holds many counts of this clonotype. The CDR3 loop reads CASSPRGTVNYGYTF. The DNA for the CDR3 is TGTGCCAGCTCACCCCGGGGGACGGTTAACTATGGCTACACCTTC. The rearrangement joins TRBV18 to TRBJ1-2; perhaps TRBD1 as D (5 bases). The CDR3 is 15 amino acids. The V gene's germline CDR1 is KGHSH and CDR2 LQKENI. V dropped 3 bases and J dropped 1 base, with 12 bases sitting between them.

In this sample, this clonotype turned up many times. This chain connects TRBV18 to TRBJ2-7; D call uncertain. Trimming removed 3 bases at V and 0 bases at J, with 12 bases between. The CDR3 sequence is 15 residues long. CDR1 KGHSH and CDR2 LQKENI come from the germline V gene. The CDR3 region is CASSPRGVPSYEQYF. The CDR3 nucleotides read TGTGCCAGCTCACCCAGAGGAGTTCCCTCCTACGAGCAGTACTTC.

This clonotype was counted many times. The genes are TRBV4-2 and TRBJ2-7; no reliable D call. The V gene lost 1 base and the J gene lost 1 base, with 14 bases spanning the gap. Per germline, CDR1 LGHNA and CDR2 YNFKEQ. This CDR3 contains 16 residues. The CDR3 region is CASSQGVGSSSYEQYF. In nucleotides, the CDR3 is TGTGCCAGCAGCCAAGGCGTCGGTTCCTCTTCCTACGAGCAGTACTTC.

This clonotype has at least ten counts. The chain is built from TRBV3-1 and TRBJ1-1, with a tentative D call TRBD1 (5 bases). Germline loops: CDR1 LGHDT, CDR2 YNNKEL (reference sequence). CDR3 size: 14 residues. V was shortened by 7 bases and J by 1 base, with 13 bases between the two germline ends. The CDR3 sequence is CASTHGAANTEAFF. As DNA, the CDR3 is TGTGCCAGCACCCATGGGGCAGCGAACACTGAAGCTTTCTTT.

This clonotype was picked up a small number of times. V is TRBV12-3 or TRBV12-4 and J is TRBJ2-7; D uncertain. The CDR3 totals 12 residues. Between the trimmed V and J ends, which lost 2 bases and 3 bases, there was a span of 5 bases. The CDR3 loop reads CASSLQDYEQYF. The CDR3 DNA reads TGTGCCAGCAGTTTACAAGACTACGAGCAGTACTTC.

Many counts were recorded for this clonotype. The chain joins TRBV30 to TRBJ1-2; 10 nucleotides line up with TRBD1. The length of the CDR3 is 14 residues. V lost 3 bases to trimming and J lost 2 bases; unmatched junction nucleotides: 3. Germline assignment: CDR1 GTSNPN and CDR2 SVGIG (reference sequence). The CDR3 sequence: CAWSPGQGNYGYTF. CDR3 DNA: TGTGCCTGGAGCCCGGGACAGGGGAACTATGGCTACACCTTC.

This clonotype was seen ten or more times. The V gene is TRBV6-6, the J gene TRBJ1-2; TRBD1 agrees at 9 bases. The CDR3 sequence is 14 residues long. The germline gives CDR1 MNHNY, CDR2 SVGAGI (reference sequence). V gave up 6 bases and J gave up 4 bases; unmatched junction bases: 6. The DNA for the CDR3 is TGTGCCAGCAGGTCCGCGGGACAGGGCTATGGCTACACCTTC. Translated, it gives CASRSAGQGYGYTF.